This T cell receptor beta chain was found in a study of blood T cell repertoires in COVID-19. On the study more broadly: Material from acute and convalescent COVID-19 was sourced from the United States, Italy and Spain. Sample material is recorded as cDNA or gDNA derived from T cells, B-cell-depleted T cells, or PBMCs.

Authors' analysis steps: For nucleated cells, counts were estimated from reference gene primer amplification. Using immunoSEQ multiplex PCR, the repertoire was profiled, and TCRdb retains in-frame clones only, with some absent. V, J and clone size derive from that table, while D and trimming were established from the DNA sequence. The repertoire holds more than 85,000 clones, with roughly 80% as singletons. Losses at the gene ends were 4 bases for V and 0 bases for J; bases not matched to a gene: 5. The germline V gene has CDR1 SGHRS and CDR2 YFSETQ. CDR3 size: 16 residues. The source of this sequence is a man of 80 years or more with active or convalescent COVID-19. The chain combines TRBV5-1 with TRBJ2-2; TRBD1 aligns across 8 bases. Sequenced material: peripheral blood. As DNA, the CDR3 is TGCGCCAGCAGCCGACAGGGGTCTTCGAACACCGGGGAGCTGTTTTTT. Translated: CASSRQGSSNTGELFF.